A single sample gave rise to the 11 T cell receptor beta chains below, sequenced in a study of regulatory T cells in long-lasting Graves disease. Time point indicated: newly diagnosed GD, antithyroid drugs for less than 3 months. Generation of the TCR library employed RNA extracted from PBMCs. The TCR beta library used iRepertoire HTBI primers with Arm-PCR amplification of CDR3. TCRdb reanalysed the multiplex PCR reads using MiXCR and keeps one entry per CDR3 protein. The sample holds a few hundred thousand distinct CDR3 sequences, roughly a fifth seen once. The input for sequencing was peripheral blood mononuclear cells (PBMCs), taken at new diagnosis, from a patient treated with antithyroid drugs. These TCRs come from a female donor with Graves disease.

This clonotype was seen repeatedly, ten times or more. J is TRBJ2-7 and V is TRBV7-8; D unclear. CDR1 SGHVS and CDR2 FQNEAQ come from the germline V gene. Trimming removed 5 bases from V and 0 bases from J, with 14 bases in between. The CDR3 totals 15 residues. CDR3 in amino acids: CASSTVPPSSYEQYF. The CDR3 coding sequence is TGTGCCAGCAGCACCGTCCCTCCTAGCTCCTACGAGCAGTACTTC.

This chain uses TRBV11-3 with TRBJ2-1, with unresolved D. In germline, CDR1 is SGHNT, CDR2 YENEEA. CDR3 length: 16 residues. V shed 10 bases and J shed 6 bases, with 25 bases lying between them. The CDR3 DNA reads TGTGCCACCTCCCGAGCCACCGTCAGTAGGCGCAATGAGCAGTTCTTC. It yields the protein CATSRATVSRRNEQFF.

The V gene is TRBV11-1, the J gene TRBJ2-2, with D uncertain. CDR1 and CDR2 (germline): SGHAT, FQDESV (reference sequence). The V gene lost 3 bases and the J gene lost 5 bases, with 7 bases spanning the gap. The CDR3 contains 13 residues. The CDR3 spells CASSLAMTGELFF. CDR3 nucleotide sequence: TGTGCCAGCAGCTTGGCCATGACCGGGGAGCTGTTTTTT.

This clonotype was seen only once. The chain's CDR3 is CASRGGLAGAEVETQYF. The CDR3 DNA reads as TGTGCCAGCAGGGGTGGACTAGCGGGGGCCGAAGTGGAGACCCAGTACTTC. The chain couples TRBV2 to TRBJ2-5; 13 nucleotides line up with TRBD2. Germline V gene lookup returns CDR1 SNHLY and CDR2 FYNNEI. The CDR3 extends over 17 amino acids. V was pared by 6 bases and J by 5 bases, with 12 bases of the junction left unmatched.

V is TRBV12-3 or TRBV12-4 and J is TRBJ1-1; no reliable D call. The V end was cut by 7 bases, the J end by 6 bases, with 6 bases between. The CDR3 length is 10 residues. The CDR3 bases are TGTGCCAGCATCCGCTCTGAAGCTTTCTTT. Translated: CASIRSEAFF.

In its sample, this clonotype was seen many times. V is TRBV5-1 and J is TRBJ1-1; the match to TRBD1 covers 7 bases. There are 14 residues in the CDR3. J lost 4 bases, V lost 6 bases, and 9 bases had no gene match. Germline lookup yields CDR1 SGHRS and CDR2 YFSETQ. The CDR3 nucleotides are TGCGCCAGCATGCGGGGGGGGGACAGCACTGAAGCTTTCTTT. This sequence encodes CASMRGGDSTEAFF.

This clonotype was found many times. The chain has TRBV12-3 or TRBV12-4 and TRBJ1-2; TRBD1 might be the D (5 bases). V gave up 6 bases and J gave up 8 bases, with 13 bases separating them. The CDR3 has 12 amino acids. The chain's CDR3 is CASSSTRVGYTF. CDR3 in DNA: TGTGCCAGCAGCTCCACCAGGGTGGGCTACACCTTC.

This clonotype was counted many times. This chain links TRBV7-2 with TRBJ2-1; 8 positions agree with TRBD2. Per germline, CDR1 SGHTA and CDR2 FQGNSA. CDR3 length: 14 residues. Trimming took 3 bases from V and 10 from J; bases not matched to a gene: 8. CDR3 sequence: CASSFSGGMSEQFF. CDR3 DNA sequence: TGTGCCAGCAGCTTCAGCGGGGGCATGTCCGAGCAGTTCTTC.

Turning to this clonotype: This sequence may be a read error, since a much larger clone differs from it by one base. The chain joins TRBV18 to TRBJ1-5; no definite D call. Germline loops: CDR1 KGHSH, CDR2 LQKENI. V was cut by 8 bases and J by 3 bases, with 14 bases left in between. This CDR3 comprises 14 residues. As DNA, the CDR3 is TGTGCCAGCCCTCCGGACGGAAACAATCAGCCCCAGCATTTT. Translating it yields CASPPDGNNQPQHF.

The rearrangement links TRBV9 to TRBJ2-7, with TRBD1 as a possible D gene (5 bases). Germline CDR1 and CDR2: SGDLS and YYNGEE. Trimming took 0 bases from V and 5 from J, leaving 12 bases between them. The CDR3 consists of 14 residues. CDR3 sequence reads: CASSVGRGVNEQYF. CDR3 DNA: TGTGCCAGCAGCGTAGGTAGGGGCGTCAACGAGCAGTACTTC.

This clonotype was observed at least ten times. The DNA of the CDR3 is TGCAGTGCCCTGGGACAGGGAACTCAGCCCCAGCATTTT. Its protein is CSALGQGTQPQHF. The chain joins TRBV20-1 to TRBJ1-5, with 9 bases fitting TRBD1. CDR1 and CDR2 (germline): DFQATT, SNEGSKA (reference sequence). This CDR3 has 13 amino acids. Trimming at V came to 6 bases and at J to 6 bases, leaving 6 bases not matched to a gene.